The 29 T cell receptor beta chains below all came from one sample that was sequenced in a study of T cells in Graves' hyperthyroidism and ophthalmopathy (dated by TCRdb to about 2019). Libraries came from multiplex PCR. Sequencing relied on an Illumina HiSeq 2000. TCR beta CDR3 regions were amplified from RNA transcripts. The TCR CDR3 was subjected to a first round of RT-PCR using the HTBI primer set and the Qiagen OneStep RT-PCR kit. The public reads were reprocessed in TCRdb via fastp at Q25 and MiXCR, keeping in-frame beta chains. Duplicate CDR3 protein sequences are folded into a single record with the most common DNA and genes. For this sample there are 300,000 or so distinct CDR3 sequences; under 25% appear just once. The top ten constitute under 55% of the sample. Sequencing input: blood. These receptors were collected from a woman aged 45-65 years with Graves' hyperthyroidism.

This clonotype showed up many times. V is TRBV6-1 and J is TRBJ2-3; 9 nucleotides line up with TRBD1. The CDR3 runs to 14 residues. With V trimmed by 6 bases and J by 1 base, 2 bases remained unmatched. Germline CDR1 MNHNS, CDR2 SASEGT. The CDR3 loop is CASRRTGGTDTQYF. CDR3 sequence (DNA): TGTGCCAGCAGACGGACAGGGGGCACAGATACGCAGTATTTT.

About this clonotype itself: This likely comes from a read error, as the CDR3 has no conserved phenylalanine or tryptophan at its end. The chain carries TRBV28 and TRBJ1-1, with D unresolved. Trimming removed 6 bases at V and 1 base at J, with 12 bases between. Germline assignment: CDR1 MDHEN and CDR2 SYDVKM. The CDR3 contains 14 residues. The CDR3 DNA reads as TGTGCCAGCAGGCCAACGCAGCGGAACACTGAAGCTTTCCTT. It specifies CASRPTQRNTEAFL.

This clonotype was picked up many times. Its ends do not fully match the called genes, so a read error is possible. The chain carries TRBV7-8 and TRBJ1-5; 11 nucleotides match TRBD1. Germline values: CDR1 SGHVS, CDR2 FQNEAQ. CDR3 length: 17 amino acids. The CDR3 protein is CATSLLLGQGGGQPQHF. The CDR3 DNA reads TGTGCCACCAGCTTACTCTTGGGACAGGGGGGGGGTCAGCCCCAGCATTTT.

This clonotype was counted ten times or more. The chain is built from TRBV20-1 and TRBJ2-7; D possibly corresponds to TRBD2 (7 bases). The CDR3 has 17 amino acids. Trimming took off 3 bases at V and 7 bases at J, with 28 bases between the two ends. Germline V lookup: CDR1 DFQATT, CDR2 SNEGSKA (reference sequence). The CDR3, as DNA: TGCAGTGCTAGGGGGGCTAGCGGAGAGACGGCTCTGGGGGAGCAGTACTTC. This sequence encodes CSARGASGETALGEQYF.

This clonotype was picked up many times. The gene calls are TRBV20-1 and TRBJ1-6; a possible D gene is TRBD1 (6 bases). V was shortened by 4 bases and J by 13 bases, with 11 bases between the two germline ends. CDR1 and CDR2 (germline): DFQATT, SNEGSKA (reference sequence). There are 11 residues in the CDR3. In DNA form, the CDR3 reads TGCAGTGCTAACTCAGGGGTTCCCCTCCACTTT. Translated: CSANSGVPLHF.

The V gene is TRBV18, the J gene TRBJ2-3; D call uncertain. This CDR3 has 15 amino acids. The V gene's germline CDR1 is KGHSH and CDR2 LQKENI. V lost 2 bases, J lost 1 base, and 10 bases lay in between. The CDR3 here is CASSPNVPGTDTQYF. The CDR3 nucleotides read TGTGCCAGCTCACCAAATGTGCCAGGCACAGATACGCAGTATTTT.

In this sample, this clonotype turned up many times. V and J are TRBV5-1 and TRBJ2-1; 14 nucleotides align to TRBD2. The CDR3 runs 19 residues. With V trimmed by 3 bases and J by 1 base, 9 bases remained unmatched. Germline V gene sequence: CDR1 SGHRS, CDR2 YFSETQ. This chain's CDR3 is CASSSGLAGVSPSYNEQFF. The CDR3 region has the DNA TGCGCCAGCAGCTCGGGACTAGCGGGGGTCTCCCCTTCCTACAATGAGCAGTTCTTC.

This clonotype was seen a handful of times. V is TRBV20-1 and J is TRBJ2-1; D is undetermined. CDR1 is DFQATT and CDR2 is SNEGSKA in the germline V gene (reference sequence). The V and J ends lost 7 bases and 4 bases respectively, with 17 bases between them. The CDR3 length is 14 residues. CDR3 coding DNA: TGCAGTGGCAGAGAGTTTTCTTCGTACAATGAGCAGTTCTTC. Its translation is CSGREFSSYNEQFF.

The chain combines TRBV6-1 with TRBJ1-1; the D gene is possibly TRBD1 (5 bases). CDR1 is MNHNS, CDR2 SASEGT, per germline. V was trimmed by 6 bases and J by 1 base, leaving 12 bases between them. This CDR3 has 14 amino acids. CDR3 loop: CASRLGTENTEAFF. CDR3 DNA sequence: TGTGCCAGCAGACTGGGGACGGAGAACACTGAAGCTTTCTTT.

The chain carries TRBV19 and TRBJ1-4, with 9 bases fitting TRBD1. The CDR3 is 15 amino acids. V gave up 5 bases and J gave up 6 bases; unmatched junction bases: 7. Germline CDR1 LNHDA, CDR2 SQIVND (reference sequence). The DNA of the CDR3 is TGTGCCAGTAGTTTTTACCGGGACAGGGATGAAAAACTGTTTTTT. This translates into CASSFYRDRDEKLFF.

The chain uses TRBV5-1 and TRBJ1-1; D is perhaps TRBD1 (5 bases). Germline CDR1 SGHRS, CDR2 YFSETQ. The V gene lost 4 bases and the J gene lost 5 bases, with 18 bases spanning the gap. The CDR3 covers 15 residues. The CDR3 nucleotides are TGCGCCAGCAGCCTCGGCAGGGCCCGGGAGACTGAAGCTTTCTTT. Residues: CASSLGRARETEAFF.

This clonotype was counted at least ten times. V usage is TRBV12-3 or TRBV12-4 and J usage is TRBJ1-1, with D possibly being TRBD1 (5 bases). The germline V and J ends were trimmed by 1 base and 0 bases, with 9 bases remaining between them. The CDR3 has 15 residues. The CDR3 sequence: CASSLGGGLNTEAFF. CDR3 coding DNA: TGTGCCAGCAGTTTAGGCGGGGGATTGAACACTGAAGCTTTCTTT.

This clonotype was observed many times. V is TRBV20-1 and J is TRBJ2-1, with a tentative D call TRBD1 (5 bases). CDR1 and CDR2 (germline): DFQATT, SNEGSKA (reference sequence). The length of the CDR3 is 15 residues. V was shortened by 0 bases and J by 4 bases, with 13 bases between the two germline ends. The CDR3 sequence: CSARDPQGSYNEQFF. Here the CDR3 DNA reads TGCAGTGCTAGAGATCCCCAGGGATCATACAATGAGCAGTTCTTC.

This clonotype was recorded many times. The chain recombines TRBV12-3 or TRBV12-4 with TRBJ2-6; TRBD1 or TRBD2 may be the D gene (6 bases each). The CDR3 consists of 19 residues. V gave up 8 bases and J gave up 0 bases, with 23 bases separating them. The CDR3 reads CASRGQVGGLGSGANVLTF. CDR3 DNA: TGTGCCAGCCGGGGGCAGGTCGGTGGGTTGGGCTCTGGGGCCAACGTCCTGACTTTC.

The rearrangement links TRBV20-1 to TRBJ1-2; 8 bases align to TRBD1. J lost 8 bases, V lost 0 bases, and 5 bases had no gene match. Germline assignment: CDR1 DFQATT and CDR2 SNEGSKA (reference sequence). CDR3 length: 13 residues. The CDR3 spells CSARDRTGYGYTF. In DNA form, the CDR3 reads TGCAGTGCTAGAGACCGGACAGGGTACGGCTACACCTTC.

Note on this clonotype: A much more abundant neighbour one base away suggests this may be a read error. The CDR3 loop reads CAWSGKTSLNTEAFF. CDR3 sequence (DNA): TGTGCCTGGAGTGGGAAGACATCTCTGAACACTGAAGCTTTCTTT. J is TRBJ1-1 and V is TRBV30; D gene unclear. V was cut by 1 base and J by 0 bases, with 12 bases left in between. Germline assignment: CDR1 GTSNPN and CDR2 SVGIG (reference sequence). This CDR3 spans 15 amino acids. The full variable domain, rest sourced from reference TRBV30 and TRBJ1-1, is SQTIHQWPATLVQPVGSPLSLECTVEGTSNPNLYWYRQAAGRGLQLLFYSVGIGQISSEVPQNLSASRPQDRQFILSSKKLLLSDSGFYLCAWSGKTSLNTEAFFGQGTRLTVV.

This clonotype has a handful of counts. J is TRBJ1-1 and V is TRBV12-3 or TRBV12-4; D gene ambiguous. With 5 bases removed from V and 3 bases from J, the gap between germline ends came to 16 bases. This CDR3 is 15 amino acids long. DNA of the CDR3: TGTGCCAGCAGTGGACCGCCAAGAGGCCACACTGAAGCTTTCTTT. Translation gives CASSGPPRGHTEAFF.

This clonotype was detected ten times or more. The chain combines TRBV18 with TRBJ1-1; 7 bases are shared with TRBD1. The length of the CDR3 is 15 residues. CDR1 and CDR2 from the germline V gene are KGHSH and LQKENI. V gave up 4 bases and J gave up 0 bases; unmatched junction bases: 5. CDR3 protein: CASSRSTGVNTEAFF. CDR3 in DNA: TGTGCCAGCTCACGAAGTACAGGGGTGAACACTGAAGCTTTCTTT.

The rearrangement uses TRBV20-1 and TRBJ1-2; no clear D. CDR1 is DFQATT and CDR2 is SNEGSKA in the germline V gene (reference sequence). This CDR3 contains 11 residues. The V end lost 3 bases, the J end lost 8 bases, and 10 bases lay between the germline ends. The CDR3 nucleotides read TGCAGTGCTAGGGGTGCACTGGGCTACACCTTC. Amino acids: CSARGALGYTF.

This chain joins TRBV29-1 and TRBJ2-2, with D hard to call. The ends were cut back, 1 base at V and 3 bases at J, with 12 bases in the middle. CDR1 SQVTM and CDR2 ANQGSEA come from the germline V gene. The CDR3 runs 15 residues. As DNA, the CDR3 is TGCAGCGTTGAAGCCCGCGTGGGGTACACCGGGGAGCTGTTTTTT. Translated: CSVEARVGYTGELFF.

The CDR3 DNA reads TGCAGTGCTAGAGATCGGGGCAGGGGGAACCAAGAGACCCAGTACTTC. Protein sequence: CSARDRGRGNQETQYF. The V gene is TRBV20-1, the J gene TRBJ2-5, with TRBD1 matching 7 bases. This CDR3 is built from 16 residues. The ends lost 0 bases at V and 0 bases at J; junction bases unmatched: 7. From germline, CDR1 is DFQATT and CDR2 SNEGSKA (reference sequence).

The V and J genes are TRBV6-2 or TRBV6-3 and TRBJ2-3; D not resolved. Germline V gene data show CDR1 as MNHEY and CDR2 as SVGEGT. This CDR3 spans 14 amino acids. The V and J ends lost 0 bases and 7 bases respectively, with 11 bases between them. The CDR3 DNA is TGTGCCAGCAGTTACTCGAACCCCGGGTATACGCAGTATTTT. This encodes CASSYSNPGYTQYF.

The genes are TRBV5-1 and TRBJ1-1, with TRBD1 identical over 8 bases. Looked up from germline, CDR1 is SGHRS and CDR2 is YFSETQ. Germline trimming cut 4 bases from V and 11 bases from J; bases unmatched to any gene: 10. This CDR3 comprises 13 residues. The CDR3, as DNA: TGCGCCAGCAGCCTAAGACCGACAGGGGATGCTTTCTTT. Translation gives CASSLRPTGDAFF.

The table lists this clonotype with many counts. V gene TRBV20-1 combines with J gene TRBJ2-7; TRBD1 or TRBD2 may be the D gene (5 bases each). Looked up from germline, CDR1 is DFQATT and CDR2 is SNEGSKA (reference sequence). V dropped 6 bases and J dropped 2 bases, with 17 bases sitting between them. This CDR3 contains 14 residues. This chain's CDR3 is CSAPGTLGAYEQYF. Written as DNA, the CDR3 is TGCAGTGCGCCCGGGACCCTAGGTGCCTACGAGCAGTACTTC.

The chain uses TRBV6-4 and TRBJ2-7; the D is unclear. The CDR3 totals 17 residues. Trimming took off 1 base at V and 5 bases at J, with 21 bases between the two ends. The V gene's germline CDR1 is MRHNA and CDR2 SNTAGT. The CDR3: CASSDFRTAEWCHEQYF. The CDR3 nucleotides are TGTGCCAGCAGTGACTTTCGGACCGCGGAGTGGTGCCACGAGCAGTACTTC.

The rearrangement links TRBV20-1 to TRBJ2-1, with D hard to call. Deletions cut 2 bases from V and 10 bases from J, with 15 bases between. The germline CDR1 and CDR2 sequences are DFQATT and SNEGSKA (reference sequence). The length of the CDR3 is 13 residues. Here the CDR3 DNA reads TGCAGTGCTAGACGAACTGGGGTGGGAGAGCAGTTCTTC. Encoded protein: CSARRTGVGEQFF.

This clonotype appeared a few times. This chain links TRBV20-1 with TRBJ2-2; TRBD1 might be the D (6 bases). The germline V gene has CDR1 DFQATT and CDR2 SNEGSKA (reference sequence). With 6 bases removed from V and 0 bases from J, the gap between germline ends came to 14 bases. CDR3 length equals 15 residues. The CDR3 DNA sequence: TGCAGTGCCGACCCCGGGACAACGAACACCGGGGAGCTGTTTTTT. Amino acids: CSADPGTTNTGELFF.

The chain has TRBV19 and TRBJ2-2, with D possibly TRBD2 on 6 matching bases. CDR1 and CDR2 from the germline V gene are LNHDA and SQIVND (reference sequence). V lost 5 bases and J lost 8, with 9 bases in between. This CDR3 has 12 residues. In nucleotides, the CDR3 is TGTGCCAGTAGTCTGGGACTGGGGGAGCTGTTTTTT. It codes for CASSLGLGELFF.

This clonotype has ten or more counts. This chain uses TRBV2 with TRBJ1-2; D ambiguous. V was pared by 6 bases and J by 3 bases, with 11 bases between. Germline assignment: CDR1 SNHLY and CDR2 FYNNEI. This CDR3 has 13 amino acids. CDR3: CASSVELHYGYTF. The CDR3 DNA reads as TGTGCCAGCAGCGTTGAGTTGCACTATGGCTACACCTTC.